This T cell receptor (beta chain) was captured by sequencing in a study of vaccination and CD4 T cells after COVID-19. As for the study in general: Convalescent participants consisted of six males and four females, two being Hispanic. Overlapping SARS-CoV-2, HCoV-NL63, HCoV-OC43 and HCoV-229E spike peptides stimulated the cells.

The CDR3 is made up of 11 amino acids. With 8 bases removed from V and 5 bases from J, the gap between germline ends came to 9 bases. Germline lookup yields CDR1 ENHRY and CDR2 SYGVKD. Findings of the study overall: In convalescent patients, a median roughly 86% of reactive clones appeared only post-vaccination.

As to this clonotype: Its antigen is unknown.

Cultured CD4+ T cell DNA was sequenced using the Oncomine TCR Beta short-read assay. MiXCR was run by TCRdb on the PCR reads, yielding one entry per CDR3 protein. The sample shows a few thousand distinct CDR3 sequences, 35% to 45% of them seen only once. Treatment defined: approximately nine-day PBMC culture with coronavirus spike peptide pools or control peptides (ViraFEST assay). CD4+ T lymphocytes from the unexposed donor were collected before the COVID-19 pandemic (2011-2018). With fresh IL-2 medium, half the medium was replaced on days 3 and 7. The TCR was taken from a human donor in good health. The chain links TRBV10-3 to TRBJ2-5, with D possibly being TRBD1 or TRBD2 (5 bases each). Sequenced material: CD4+ T cells from blood, cultured in vitro. CDR3 nucleotide sequence: TGTGCCATCCAGGGAGAGGAGACCCAGTACTTC. As protein: CAIQGEETQYF.